Listed here are 31 T cell receptor beta chains from one sample, sequenced in a study of CD8 T cells in ankylosing spondylitis. Whole-study results and caveats: Several highly homologous variants made up a TCR beta motif that seemed to typify ankylosing spondylitis blood.

No antigens are known for them. TCRdb passed the 5' RACE reads through MiXCR, listing each CDR3 protein once. The data contain about 90,000 distinct CDR3 sequences, about 9% of them singletons. The sequencing input was blood, either unsorted or a sorted T cell fraction (not recorded which). The receptors shown here come from a male donor with ankylosing spondylitis.

This clonotype was recorded at least ten times. The J gene is TRBJ1-5, the V gene TRBV6-5; 8 nucleotides match TRBD1. The junction had 2 bases not matched to a gene; V was cut back by 1 base and J by 6 bases. Germline CDR1 MNHEY, CDR2 SVGAGI. The length of the CDR3 is 14 residues. The CDR3 DNA reads TGTGCCAGCAGTTACTACAGGGGGAGTCAGCCCCAGCATTTT. This gives the protein CASSYYRGSQPQHF.

The chain has TRBV7-9 and TRBJ2-5; the D gene is possibly TRBD1 (5 bases). V was shortened by 3 bases and J by 2 bases, with 10 bases between the two germline ends. Germline V gene lookup returns CDR1 SEHNR and CDR2 FQNEAQ (reference sequence). The CDR3 has 14 amino acids. For the CDR3, the DNA is TGTGCCAGCAGCTTGGTAGGGGCTCAAGAGACCCAGTACTTC. Amino acids: CASSLVGAQETQYF.

V gene TRBV7-9 combines with J gene TRBJ2-1, with 9 nucleotides matching TRBD1. V lost 1 base to trimming and J lost 9 bases; unmatched junction nucleotides: 4. The length of the CDR3 is 14 residues. CDR1 is SEHNR and CDR2 is FQNEAQ in the germline V gene (reference sequence). The CDR3 bases are TGTGCCAGCAGCTTAGGTGGGACAGGGATTGAGCAGTTCTTC. As protein: CASSLGGTGIEQFF.

In this sample, this clonotype turned up many times. The chain joins TRBV7-9 to TRBJ2-1, with D maybe TRBD2 (6 bases). Trimming removed 6 bases at V and 6 bases at J, with 18 bases between. There are 15 residues in the CDR3. The germline V gene has CDR1 SEHNR and CDR2 FQNEAQ (reference sequence). CDR3 residues: CASSPVSSVSNEQFF. In DNA, the CDR3 is TGTGCCAGCAGTCCCGTGTCTAGCGTTTCCAATGAGCAGTTCTTC.

This clonotype has more than one count but fewer than ten. This rearrangement joins TRBV12-3 or TRBV12-4 to TRBJ1-1, with D tentatively TRBD1 (5 bases). The V and J ends lost 4 bases and 1 base respectively, with 10 bases between them. This CDR3 is 14 amino acids long. DNA for the CDR3: TGTGCCAGCAGTTGGGGGTTAGAGAACACTGAAGCTTTCTTT. It encodes CASSWGLENTEAFF.

This clonotype was detected ten times or more. The J gene is TRBJ2-1, the V gene TRBV7-7; D is unresolved. V was pared by 1 base and J by 5 bases, with 9 bases between. Per the germline V gene, CDR1 is SSHAT and CDR2 is FNYEAQ (reference sequence). The CDR3 has 14 amino acids. This chain's CDR3 is CASSLGSGDNEQFF. In DNA, the CDR3 is TGTGCCAGCAGCTTAGGTTCGGGTGACAATGAGCAGTTCTTC. The entire variable domain, with the rest obtained from reference TRBV7-7 and TRBJ2-1, is as follows: GAGVSQSPRYKVTKRGQDVTLRCDPISSHATLYWYQQALGQGPEFLTYFNYEAQPDKSGLPSDRFSAERPEGSISTLTIQRTEQRDSAMYRCASSLGSGDNEQFFGPGTRLTVL.

This clonotype was observed at least ten times. The chain has TRBV20-1 and TRBJ2-3; D ambiguous. The CDR3 runs to 14 residues. Trimming removed 3 bases at V and 2 bases at J, with 12 bases between. CDR1 DFQATT and CDR2 SNEGSKA come from the germline V gene (reference sequence). The CDR3: CSARANRPTDTQYF. The CDR3, as DNA: TGCAGTGCTAGGGCCAACCGGCCCACAGATACGCAGTATTTT.

The chain uses TRBV7-9 and TRBJ2-1; D remains unclear. V lost 5 bases and J lost 7, with 24 bases in between. The CDR3 runs 17 residues. CDR1 and CDR2 (germline): SEHNR, FQNEAQ (reference sequence). The CDR3 sequence is CASSPTPGERLVNEQFF. The CDR3 DNA is TGTGCCAGCAGCCCCACGCCCGGCGAGAGACTTGTAAATGAGCAGTTCTTC.

The sample holds a few counts of this clonotype. The chain has TRBV20-1 and TRBJ2-7, with 7 bases identical to TRBD2. The CDR3 consists of 13 residues. The V and J ends lost 3 bases and 0 bases, in that order; junction bases with no gene match: 2. CDR1 and CDR2 (germline): DFQATT, SNEGSKA (reference sequence). In DNA, the CDR3 is TGCAGTGCTAGCCAGCGGGGCTCCTACGAGCAGTACGTC. It yields the protein CSASQRGSYEQYV.

Many counts were recorded for this clonotype. The chain uses TRBV12-3 or TRBV12-4 and TRBJ1-2, with D perhaps matching TRBD1 (6 bases). This CDR3 is 16 amino acids long. V lost 6 bases to trimming and J lost 7 bases, with 24 bases between them. The CDR3 nucleotides read TGTGCCAGCAGCGCACTCTTACGGGGGGCGCGCGGTGGCTACACCTTC. This sequence encodes CASSALLRGARGGYTF.

This clonotype was detected many times. This rearrangement joins TRBV4-1 to TRBJ1-5; 9 bases are a match to TRBD1. This CDR3 region has 14 residues. V lost 3 bases to trimming and J lost 4 bases; unmatched junction nucleotides: 1. Germline lookup yields CDR1 MGHRA and CDR2 YSYEKL. The CDR3 DNA reads as TGCGCCAGCAGCCACGGGACAGGGAATCAGCCCCAGCATTTT. It encodes CASSHGTGNQPQHF.

This chain joins TRBV29-1 and TRBJ1-3, with D possibly being TRBD1 (6 bases). The V and J ends lost 4 bases and 0 bases respectively, with 19 bases between them. This CDR3 has 17 amino acids. From germline, CDR1 is SQVTM and CDR2 ANQGSEA. The CDR3 here is CSVGDRQRPNSGNTIYF. The CDR3 DNA is TGCAGCGTTGGAGACAGGCAGCGCCCTAACTCTGGAAACACCATATATTTT. The complete variable domain, with remaining parts taken from reference TRBV29-1 and TRBJ1-3, reads SAVISQKPSRDICQRGTSLTIQCQVDSQVTMMFWYRQQPGQSLTLIATANQGSEATYESGFVIDKFPISRPNLTFSTLTVSNMSPEDSSIYLCSVGDRQRPNSGNTIYFGEGSWLTVV.

This sequence joins TRBV5-5 and TRBJ2-5, with 7 nucleotides matching TRBD1. CDR3 length equals 14 residues. Trimming took 2 bases from V and 5 from J; bases not matched to a gene: 6. Germline loops: CDR1 SGHKS, CDR2 YYEKEE (reference sequence). This CDR3 reads CASSLEGGRETQYF. CDR3 nucleotides: TGTGCCAGCAGCTTAGAAGGGGGCCGGGAGACCCAGTACTTC. Complete variable domain (other parts from reference TRBV5-5 and TRBJ2-5): DAGVTQSPTHLIKTRGQQVTLRCSPISGHKSVSWYQQVLGQGPQFIFQYYEKEERGRGNFPDRFSARQFPNYSSELNVNALLLGDSALYLCASSLEGGRETQYFGPGTRLLVL.

Ten or more counts support this clonotype. This chain uses TRBV3-1 with TRBJ2-3, with 7 nucleotides matching TRBD2. V was clipped by 8 bases and J by 2 bases; unmatched bases: 7. Per germline, CDR1 LGHDT and CDR2 YNNKEL (reference sequence). The CDR3 sequence is 14 residues long. The CDR3 nucleotides read TGTGCCAGCGCGCCGGGACTAAACACAGATACGCAGTATTTT. Translating it yields CASAPGLNTDTQYF.

The sample holds many counts of this clonotype. The chain has TRBV11-2 and TRBJ2-1, with 12 bases aligning to TRBD1. Germline V gives CDR1 SGHAT, CDR2 FQNNGV. The CDR3 has 18 residues. V lost 3 bases and J lost 8; bases outside the gene matches: 14. The CDR3 spells CASSFLGTGGVRGDEQFF. The CDR3 nucleotides read TGTGCCAGCAGCTTTCTCGGGACAGGGGGCGTCCGCGGCGATGAGCAGTTCTTC.

This clonotype was seen at least ten times. This rearrangement joins TRBV29-1 to TRBJ2-3; D is undetermined. This CDR3 contains 10 residues. Looked up from germline, CDR1 is SQVTM and CDR2 is ANQGSEA. Trimming pared 7 bases from V and 2 bases from J, leaving 4 bases between. CDR3 sequence reads: CSALTDTQYF. The CDR3 DNA sequence: TGCAGCGCTCTCACAGATACGCAGTATTTT.

In this sample, this clonotype turned up a few times. V and J are TRBV11-2 and TRBJ1-2; unclear D gene. CDR1 and CDR2 from the germline V gene are SGHAT and FQNNGV. CDR3 length: 13 residues. V was trimmed by 7 bases and J by 1 base, leaving 10 bases between them. The CDR3, as DNA: TGTGCCAGCATACCGGGGAATAACTATGGCTACACCTTC. As protein: CASIPGNNYGYTF. Combining the CDR3 with reference TRBV11-2 and TRBJ1-2 gives the whole variable domain EAGVAQSPRYKIIEKRQSVAFWCNPISGHATLYWYQQILGQGPKLLIQFQNNGVVDDSQLPKDRFSAERLKGVDSTLKIQPAKLEDSAVYLCASIPGNNYGYTFGSGTRLTVV.

This clonotype showed up just a few times. The V and J genes are TRBV14 and TRBJ2-2; D uncertain. V was clipped by 5 bases and J by 4 bases, with 8 bases between them. This CDR3 comprises 13 residues. In germline, CDR1 is SGHDN, CDR2 FVKESK. The CDR3 nucleotides are TGTGCCAGCAGCAGTATACTCACCGGGGAGCTGTTTTTT. Translated, it gives CASSSILTGELFF. Using reference TRBV14 and TRBJ2-2 for the parts outside the CDR3, the full variable domain is EAGVTQFPSHSVIEKGQTVTLRCDPISGHDNLYWYRRVMGKEIKFLLHFVKESKQDESGMPNNRFLAERTGGTYSTLKVQPAELEDSGVYFCASSSILTGELFFGEGSRLTVL.

The chain links TRBV4-2 to TRBJ2-1; D perhaps matches TRBD2 (5 bases). V lost 0 bases, J lost 4 bases, and 16 bases lay in between. The CDR3 loop spans 17 amino acids. In germline, CDR1 is LGHNA, CDR2 YNFKEQ. CDR3 sequence: CASSQDGMSGEYNEQFF. CDR3 DNA: TGTGCCAGCAGCCAAGATGGCATGAGCGGAGAGTACAATGAGCAGTTCTTC.

The table lists this clonotype with a few counts. The chain couples TRBV30 to TRBJ1-1; the D is unclear. Germline V gives CDR1 GTSNPN, CDR2 SVGIG (reference sequence). This CDR3 region has 13 residues. Deletions cut 0 bases from V and 2 bases from J, with 7 bases between. CDR3 sequence: CAWSVWGNTEAFF. The CDR3 nucleotides are TGTGCCTGGAGTGTTTGGGGTAACACTGAAGCTTTCTTT.

This clonotype was seen many times. The V gene is TRBV12-3 or TRBV12-4, the J gene TRBJ1-2, with 7 bases matching TRBD1. The CDR3 loop spans 13 amino acids. After removal of 5 bases from V and 3 bases from J, the junction contained 3 bases not matched to a gene. The CDR3 spells CASSPTGYYGYTF. The CDR3 DNA reads TGTGCCAGCAGTCCGACAGGGTACTATGGCTACACCTTC.

V gene TRBV3-1 combines with J gene TRBJ2-3, with D perhaps given as TRBD1 or TRBD2 (6 bases each). V gave up 6 bases and J gave up 8 bases, with 21 bases separating them. The CDR3 length is 15 residues. Germline loops: CDR1 LGHDT, CDR2 YNNKEL (reference sequence). The CDR3 nucleotides read TGTGCCAGCAGACCCACCGGGGGCGCGTACGGTACGCAGTATTTT. Translated, it gives CASRPTGGAYGTQYF.

This clonotype was seen a handful of times. J is TRBJ2-2 and V is TRBV24-1, with TRBD1 identical over 10 bases. The germline V gene has CDR1 KGHDR and CDR2 SFDVKD. Trimming at V came to 12 bases and at J to 7 bases, leaving 10 bases not matched to a gene. The CDR3 contains 14 residues. The CDR3 here is CASSGQGRVGELFF. CDR3 nucleotides: TGTGCCTCGTCGGGACAGGGGAGGGTCGGGGAGCTGTTTTTT.

This clonotype was seen only a few times. This sequence joins TRBV5-8 and TRBJ1-1; 7 nucleotides line up with TRBD1. V gave up 5 bases and J gave up 4 bases; unmatched junction bases: 8. This CDR3 spans 14 amino acids. Germline CDR1 is SGHTS and CDR2 is YDEGEE. The CDR3 sequence: CASSPGQVVTEAFF. CDR3 sequence (DNA): TGTGCCAGCAGTCCCGGACAGGTTGTCACTGAAGCTTTCTTT.

V usage is TRBV5-6 and J usage is TRBJ2-7, with D unclear. CDR3 length: 12 amino acids. With 2 bases removed from V and 5 bases from J, the gap between germline ends came to 8 bases. Germline V gene sequence: CDR1 SGHDT, CDR2 YYEEEE. CDR3 in DNA: TGTGCCAGCAGCTTAATAGTCAACGAGCAGTACTTC. Protein sequence: CASSLIVNEQYF. Full variable domain (rest looked up from reference TRBV5-6 and TRBJ2-7): DAGVTQSPTHLIKTRGQQVTLRCSPKSGHDTVSWYQQALGQGPQFIFQYYEEEERQRGNFPDRFSGHQFPNYSSELNVNALLLGDSALYLCASSLIVNEQYFGPGTRLTVT.

The CDR3 region is CAWSRVGLAVQETQYF. Here the CDR3 DNA reads TGTGCCTGGAGTAGGGTGGGACTAGCGGTACAAGAGACCCAGTACTTC. The chain combines TRBV30 with TRBJ2-5, with 11 bases matching TRBD2. Germline V lookup: CDR1 GTSNPN, CDR2 SVGIG (reference sequence). J lost 2 bases, V lost 2 bases, and 7 bases had no gene match. The length of the CDR3 is 16 residues.

This clonotype was picked up a small number of times. The junction departs from the called germline gene at one end, perhaps through a read error. The chain is built from TRBV7-9 and TRBJ1-2; D unresolved. CDR3 length equals 14 residues. Germline assignment: CDR1 SEHNR and CDR2 FQNEAQ (reference sequence). This CDR3 is CASSLIGESYGYIF. The CDR3 DNA is TGTGCCAGCAGCTTAATTGGTGAATCCTATGGCTACATCTTC. Using reference TRBV7-9 and TRBJ1-2 for the parts outside the CDR3, the full variable domain is DTGVSQNPRHKITKRGQNVTFRCDPISEHNRLYWYRQTLGQGPEFLTYFQNEAQLEKSRLLSDRFSAERPKGSFSTLEIQRTEQGDSAMYLCASSLIGESYGYIFGSGTRLTVV.

This clonotype was seen at least ten times. The rearrangement links TRBV10-3 to TRBJ2-3; D uncertain. The CDR3 length is 16 residues. The V end was cut by 3 bases, the J end by 0 bases, with 13 bases between. CDR1 is ENHRY, CDR2 SYGVKD, per germline. This CDR3 reads CAISDVFGNSTDTQYF. Written as DNA, the CDR3 is TGTGCCATCAGTGATGTGTTTGGGAATAGCACAGATACGCAGTATTTT.

This clonotype occurred a few times. The chain links TRBV4-1 to TRBJ1-2; no reliable D call. The V and J ends lost 4 bases and 4 bases respectively, with 13 bases between them. The germline V gene encodes CDR1 MGHRA and CDR2 YSYEKL. The CDR3 extends over 14 amino acids. CDR3 amino acids: CASSLKAGIYGYTF. CDR3 coding DNA: TGCGCCAGCAGCCTCAAGGCGGGGATCTATGGCTACACCTTC.

This clonotype was seen a handful of times. The chain couples TRBV20-1 to TRBJ1-2, with TRBD1 matching over 10 bases. V lost 0 bases to trimming and J lost 5 bases; unmatched junction nucleotides: 9. The CDR3 totals 16 residues. In germline, CDR1 is DFQATT, CDR2 SNEGSKA (reference sequence). The CDR3 region is CSARDDRGLFGYGYTF. The CDR3 coding sequence is TGCAGTGCTAGAGATGACAGGGGGCTCTTTGGGTATGGCTACACCTTC.

This clonotype came up many times. The chain is built from TRBV4-1 and TRBJ1-5; maybe TRBD1 (6 bases). CDR1 is MGHRA and CDR2 is YSYEKL in the germline V gene. V shed 1 base and J shed 0 bases, with 13 bases lying between them. This CDR3 region has 17 residues. DNA for the CDR3: TGCGCCAGCAGCCAAGGGGGGCTTGGGTATAGCAATCAGCCCCAGCATTTT. Its protein is CASSQGGLGYSNQPQHF.